What follows is one T cell receptor (beta chain) and its context. Its antigen is undetermined. Time point of the sample: pretreatment peripheral blood. The sample comes from a study of PD-L1 blockade in urothelial cancer. Study-level points and caveats: At the 3-week point, tumor-associated blood clones expanded more in durable-benefit patients.

Per germline, CDR1 SGHTA and CDR2 FQGTGA. The CDR3 length is 15 residues. V shed 1 base, J shed 1 base, and the junction held 4 bases outside the gene matches. Produced via immunoSEQ multiplex PCR; TCRdb's table is partial and in-frame only. The sample contains over 65,000 clones, roughly 90% of which appear only once. The material was PBMCs, obtained around atezolizumab (anti-PD-L1) treatment. This TCR was recovered from an older man with urothelial cancer. The rearrangement uses TRBV7-3 and TRBJ2-7; TRBD1 matches at 7 bases. CDR3 residues: CASSLIADRSYEQYF. CDR3 nucleotides: TGTGCCAGCAGCTTAATTGCGGACAGGTCCTACGAGCAGTACTTC.